This entry features one T cell receptor (beta chain) sequence. Its antigen is not identified. Germline V gene sequence: CDR1 MNHNS, CDR2 SASEGT. V lost 7 bases and J 0 bases, leaving 10 bases between the germline ends. This CDR3 spans 14 amino acids. The entry originates in a study of shared clonotypes between healthy human individuals. Study as a whole: Each donor had three CD4 naive, three CD4 memory, two CD8 naive and one CD8 memory plate.

The study's findings and limits: When naive CD4 clonotypes were compared across a few donors, about 5% were shared.

Naive CD45RA+ and memory CD45RA-negative subsets were split from CD4+ cells. An assay was performed, and its level was deep. Sequencing used immunoSEQ multiplex PCR; TCRdb keeps in-frame clones, though not all of them. The sample consists of approximately 2.4 million clones, 90% to 96% of them appearing once. This chain links TRBV6-1 with TRBJ2-4; a possible D gene is TRBD2 (5 bases). Specimen: naive CD4+ T cells sorted from blood. Sample subset: CD45RA+ positively selected. This sequence was found in a man aged 18 to 30 in good health. In nucleotides, the CDR3 is TGTGCCAGCACGAGGGAGCTAGCCAAAAACATTCAGTACTTC. Translating gives CASTRELAKNIQYF.